This T cell receptor beta chain was found in a study of T cells in Graves' hyperthyroidism and ophthalmopathy. Thyroid ultrasound, orbital computed tomography, clinical symptoms, and serum thyroxine and TRAb underpinned diagnoses. PBMCs were obtained from approximately 10 ml fresh peripheral blood. V trimming: 4 bases; J trimming: 1 base; junction bases outside the gene matches: 7. CDR1 and CDR2 from the germline V gene are DFQATT and SNEGSKA (reference sequence). This CDR3 comprises 17 residues. The investigators amplified TCR beta CDR3 regions from RNA transcripts. The TCR CDR3 first-round RT-PCR relied on the HTBI primer set. One entry per CDR3 protein results from TCRdb running MiXCR on the multiplex PCR reads. This table holds about 500,000 distinct CDR3 sequences, roughly 14% found once.

The TCR originated in a woman aged 18-35 years with Graves' hyperthyroidism. The V gene is TRBV20-1, the J gene TRBJ2-1, with 13 bases fitting TRBD2. What was sequenced was blood. DNA of the CDR3: TGCAGTGCTACTGCCCGGACTAGCGGGAGATCCTACAATGAGCAGTTCTTC. Protein product: CSATARTSGRSYNEQFF.